Each of the 30 T cell receptor beta chains below was sequenced from the same sample in a study of blood T cell repertoires in COVID-19. Sequencing used immunoSEQ multiplex PCR; TCRdb keeps in-frame clones, though not all of them. Here the sample spans about 180,000 clones, 65% to 90% being singletons. The sequencing input was peripheral blood. Receptors originate from a man aged 50-59 years with active or convalescent COVID-19.

DNA for the CDR3: TGTGCCACTCGGCAGGGGGCCAGCGGGGAGCTGTTTTTT. This sequence encodes CATRQGASGELFF. The gene calls are TRBV24-1 and TRBJ2-2, with 8 positions matching TRBD1. The CDR3 has 13 residues. The J segment lost 7 bases and the V segment lost 10 bases, leaving 7 bases of the junction unmatched. Germline loops: CDR1 KGHDR, CDR2 SFDVKD.

The V gene is TRBV20-1, the J gene TRBJ1-2; 9 bases are shared with TRBD1. The junction had 13 bases not matched to a gene; V was cut back by 3 bases and J by 8 bases. Per the germline V gene, CDR1 is DFQATT and CDR2 is SNEGSKA (reference sequence). This CDR3 is 15 amino acids long. The DNA of the CDR3 is TGCAGTGCTAGTCGACTCGGACAGGGGAGGGAGGGCTACACCTTC. Translated, it gives CSASRLGQGREGYTF.

The CDR3 here is CASSHYRDAGELFF. CDR3 DNA sequence: TGCGCCAGCAGCCATTACAGGGATGCCGGGGAGCTGTTTTTT. This chain connects TRBV4-3 to TRBJ2-2; D might be TRBD1 (6 bases). This CDR3 has 14 residues. CDR1 and CDR2 (germline): LGHNA, YSLEER. The V gene lost 3 bases and the J gene lost 6 bases, with 11 bases spanning the gap.

This chain uses TRBV6-5 with TRBJ1-2; TRBD1 matches 10 bases. CDR1 and CDR2 from the germline V gene are MNHEY and SVGAGI. V was clipped by 5 bases and J by 2 bases; unmatched bases: 5. The CDR3 extends over 15 amino acids. CDR3 sequence: CASSTRQGANYGYTF. The CDR3 DNA is TGTGCCAGCAGTACGAGACAGGGGGCGAACTATGGCTACACCTTC.

This chain links TRBV9 with TRBJ1-2; D might be TRBD1 (5 bases). Germline V gives CDR1 SGDLS, CDR2 YYNGEE. CDR3 length equals 13 residues. Trimming removed 5 bases from V and 3 bases from J, with 11 bases in between. For the CDR3, the DNA is TGTGCCAGCAGACAGGCGGAAGACTATGGCTACACCTTC. Its translation is CASRQAEDYGYTF.

The chain joins TRBV15 to TRBJ2-2, with a weak D call TRBD2 (5 bases). The V end was cut by 2 bases, the J end by 13 bases, with 23 bases between. Germline CDR1 and CDR2: LNHNV and YYDKDF (reference sequence). The CDR3 consists of 16 residues. The CDR3: CATSRPVPGNLRLLFF. The CDR3 DNA follows: TGTGCCACCAGCAGACCTGTTCCGGGGAACCTCCGGTTGCTGTTTTTT. The entire variable domain, with the rest obtained from reference TRBV15 and TRBJ2-2, is as follows: DAMVIQNPRYQVTQFGKPVTLSCSQTLNHNVMYWYQQKSSQAPKLLFHYYDKDFNNEADTPDNFQSRRPNTSFCFLDIRSPGLGDTAMYLCATSRPVPGNLRLLFFGEGSRLTVL.

This clone was detected a few times. The V and J genes are TRBV6-5 and TRBJ1-1; D unresolved. This CDR3 is 14 amino acids long. Looked up from germline, CDR1 is MNHEY and CDR2 is SVGAGI. V lost 2 bases and J lost 5, with 12 bases in between. The CDR3 DNA sequence: TGTGCCAGCAGTTACGGCGGATTTGAGACTGAAGCTTTCTTT. Encoded protein: CASSYGGFETEAFF.

V gene TRBV9 combines with J gene TRBJ2-7, with 13 bases identical to TRBD2. Germline V gene lookup returns CDR1 SGDLS and CDR2 YYNGEE. This CDR3 is built from 16 residues. V lost 3 bases to trimming and J lost 2 bases; unmatched junction nucleotides: 5. CDR3 loop: CASSGGTSGITYEQYF. The CDR3, as DNA: TGTGCCAGCAGCGGGGGGACTAGCGGGATCACCTACGAGCAGTACTTC.

The chain joins TRBV30 to TRBJ2-1, with 16 nucleotides matching TRBD2. Germline V CDR1 and CDR2: GTSNPN, SVGIG (reference sequence). CDR3 length equals 19 residues. V was pared by 0 bases and J by 9 bases, with 14 bases of the junction left unmatched. The CDR3 DNA follows: TGTGCCTGGAGTGTACAGAAGGGAGGGACTAGCGGGAGGGTCAGTGAGCAGTTCTTC. This encodes CAWSVQKGGTSGRVSEQFF.

This clone was seen a few times. The gene calls are TRBV7-9 and TRBJ1-2; D gene uncertain. Germline CDR1 and CDR2: SEHNR and FQNEAQ (reference sequence). The V end lost 3 bases, the J end lost 6 bases, and 17 bases lay between the germline ends. CDR3 size: 15 residues. This CDR3 reads CASSLSETSLDGYTF. CDR3 coding DNA: TGTGCCAGCAGCTTGAGCGAGACCAGTTTAGATGGCTACACCTTC.

The rearrangement links TRBV7-2 to TRBJ2-7; 7 bases line up with TRBD1. Trimming at V came to 5 bases and at J to 1 base, leaving 8 bases not matched to a gene. CDR1 is SGHTA and CDR2 is FQGNSA in the germline V gene. The length of the CDR3 is 15 residues. In nucleotides, the CDR3 is TGTGCCAGCAGCCCACAGGGGAAGGGGTCCTACGAGCAGTACTTC. This codes for CASSPQGKGSYEQYF.

V and J are TRBV7-2 and TRBJ1-2; perhaps TRBD1 as D (5 bases). The CDR3 sequence is 13 residues long. V gave up 3 bases and J gave up 1 base, with 6 bases separating them. The V gene's germline CDR1 is SGHTA and CDR2 FQGNSA. The CDR3 here is CASSFDSNYGYTF. CDR3 coding DNA: TGTGCCAGCAGCTTTGACAGTAACTATGGCTACACCTTC. Full variable domain (outside the CDR3, taken from reference TRBV7-2 and TRBJ1-2): GAGVSQSPSNKVTEKGKDVELRCDPISGHTALYWYRQSLGQGLEFLIYFQGNSAPDKSGLPSDRFSAERTGGSVSTLTIQRTQQEDSAVYLCASSFDSNYGYTFGSGTRLTVV.

The CDR3 here is CASSRGQATFNYGYTF. The CDR3 region has the DNA TGTGCCAGCAGCCGAGGACAGGCAACCTTTAACTATGGCTACACCTTC. The genes are TRBV14 and TRBJ1-2; 7 nucleotides align to TRBD1. V lost 4 bases to trimming and J lost 1 base; unmatched junction nucleotides: 9. Germline V gives CDR1 SGHDN, CDR2 FVKESK. CDR3 length: 16 residues.

This sequence joins TRBV6-5 and TRBJ2-7, with 7 nucleotides matching TRBD2. The CDR3 covers 14 residues. Trimming removed 7 bases from V and 4 bases from J; junction bases left unmatched: 10. Germline CDR1 is MNHEY and CDR2 is SVGAGI. CDR3 sequence reads: CASTSLSGDYEQYF. The CDR3 coding sequence is TGTGCCAGCACGTCCCTCAGCGGGGATTACGAGCAGTACTTC.

The rearrangement uses TRBV7-3 and TRBJ2-3; 7 nucleotides match TRBD2. Germline assignment: CDR1 SGHTA and CDR2 FQGTGA. The CDR3 is made up of 15 amino acids. Unmatched junction bases numbered 6, after V lost 4 bases and J lost 2 bases. The CDR3: CASSSSGSYTDTQYF. CDR3 DNA: TGTGCCAGCAGCTCTAGCGGATCCTACACAGATACGCAGTATTTT.

V gene TRBV11-2 combines with J gene TRBJ2-1, with D hard to call. V was clipped by 1 base and J by 7 bases, with 8 bases between them. The CDR3 runs 13 residues. Germline V gives CDR1 SGHAT, CDR2 FQNNGV. CDR3 nucleotides: TGTGCCAGCAGCTTAGCTGAACATAATGAGCAGTTCTTC. Amino acids: CASSLAEHNEQFF.

V is TRBV20-1 and J is TRBJ2-7; D is possibly TRBD1 (5 bases). The V and J ends lost 2 bases and 4 bases respectively, with 6 bases between them. The germline V gene encodes CDR1 DFQATT and CDR2 SNEGSKA (reference sequence). The CDR3 is 11 amino acids. The CDR3: CSARKGYEQYF. The CDR3 coding sequence is TGCAGTGCTAGAAAGGGGTACGAGCAGTACTTC.

In this sample, this clone turned up once. The chain combines TRBV29-1 with TRBJ2-1; possible D gene TRBD1, 5 bases. Deletions cut 5 bases from V and 0 bases from J, with 11 bases between. Germline V lookup: CDR1 SQVTM, CDR2 ANQGSEA. The CDR3 totals 14 residues. CDR3 region: CSVPGAGSYNEQFF. The CDR3 DNA is TGCAGCGTTCCTGGGGCAGGCTCCTACAATGAGCAGTTCTTC.

The chain is built from TRBV28 and TRBJ2-7; the D gene is possibly TRBD2 (6 bases). From germline, CDR1 is MDHEN and CDR2 SYDVKM. The CDR3 sequence is 15 residues long. Trimming took 4 bases from V and 5 from J, leaving 18 bases between them. The CDR3 sequence is CASSSGTAGGNEQYF. CDR3 in DNA: TGTGCCAGCAGTTCGGGGACCGCGGGCGGGAACGAGCAGTACTTC.

CDR3: CASTPADREGGYTF. CDR3 DNA: TGTGCCAGTACTCCCGCGGACAGGGAAGGTGGCTACACCTTC. The rearrangement links TRBV19 to TRBJ1-2; TRBD1 aligns across 8 bases. The CDR3 loop spans 14 amino acids. Germline CDR1 and CDR2: LNHDA and SQIVND (reference sequence). V was clipped by 7 bases and J by 7 bases; unmatched bases: 11.

The V call is TRBV19, the J call TRBJ1-6; D ambiguous. Germline V gives CDR1 LNHDA, CDR2 SQIVND (reference sequence). CDR3 length equals 13 residues. V was clipped by 6 bases and J by 4 bases, with 7 bases between them. The CDR3 loop is CASRRVYNSPLHF. DNA of the CDR3: TGTGCCAGTAGGCGGGTTTATAATTCACCCCTCCACTTT.

The J gene is TRBJ2-7, the V gene TRBV3-1 (or the pseudogene TRBV3-2); TRBD2 agrees at 7 bases. After removal of 4 bases from V and 5 bases from J, the junction contained 8 bases not matched to a gene. Germline CDR1 is LGHDT and CDR2 is YNNKEL (reference sequence). The CDR3 has 14 amino acids. For the CDR3, the DNA is TGTGCCAGCAGCCGGGGGGAGGGGCGGGACGAGCAGTACTTC. Translation gives CASSRGEGRDEQYF.

The sample holds one count of this clone. This rearrangement joins TRBV7-6 to TRBJ1-3, with D hard to call. The CDR3 is made up of 15 amino acids. CDR1 and CDR2 (germline): SGHVS, FNYEAQ. V lost 5 bases and J lost 4, with 15 bases in between. The CDR3 nucleotides read TGTGCCAGCAGCCCCTCAGAGGGTCCGGGAAACACCATATATTTT. Protein sequence: CASSPSEGPGNTIYF.

This rearrangement joins TRBV12-5 to TRBJ2-1; 8 bases are shared with TRBD2. With 3 bases clipped from V and 5 bases from J, the junction kept 6 bases outside the gene matches. The CDR3 contains 15 residues. Germline V gives CDR1 LGHNT, CDR2 FRNRAP. The CDR3 nucleotides are TGTGCTAGTGGTTTCTCTATAGCGGGGAACAATGAGCAGTTCTTC. Translating it yields CASGFSIAGNNEQFF.

The chain is built from TRBV2 and TRBJ2-6, with D possibly TRBD1 on 5 matching bases. Germline lookup yields CDR1 SNHLY and CDR2 FYNNEI. Trimming left V 10 bases short and J 3 bases short, with 16 bases between. CDR3 length equals 15 residues. The CDR3 sequence: CANGQGMDGANVLTF. The CDR3 region has the DNA TGTGCCAATGGGCAGGGAATGGATGGGGCCAACGTCCTGACTTTC.

This rearrangement joins TRBV24-1 to TRBJ1-4; D ambiguous. Germline values: CDR1 KGHDR, CDR2 SFDVKD. The V end lost 3 bases, the J end lost 0 bases, and 7 bases lay between the germline ends. This CDR3 region has 15 residues. The CDR3 is CATSDGGSTNEKLFF. CDR3 coding DNA: TGTGCCACCAGTGATGGCGGTTCAACTAATGAAAAACTGTTTTTT.

The V and J genes are TRBV24-1 and TRBJ2-5; D may be TRBD1 (6 bases). The CDR3 is 12 amino acids. V shed 7 bases and J shed 5 bases, with 10 bases lying between them. Germline lookup yields CDR1 KGHDR and CDR2 SFDVKD. For the CDR3, the DNA is TGTGCCACCAGCGCAGGGGTTGAGACCCAGTACTTC. Translation gives CATSAGVETQYF.

This rearrangement joins TRBV28 to TRBJ1-1, with 8 bases identical to TRBD1. This CDR3 is 14 amino acids long. V lost 6 bases and J lost 5; bases outside the gene matches: 8. Germline values: CDR1 MDHEN, CDR2 SYDVKM. The CDR3 loop is CASSQDRVGTEAFF. Here the CDR3 DNA reads TGTGCCAGCAGCCAGGACAGGGTGGGGACTGAAGCTTTCTTT. The entire variable domain, with the rest obtained from reference TRBV28 and TRBJ1-1, is as follows: DVKVTQSSRYLVKRTGEKVFLECVQDMDHENMFWYRQDPGLGLRLIYFSYDVKMKEKGDIPEGYSVSREKKERFSLILESASTNQTSMYLCASSQDRVGTEAFFGQGTRLTVV.

The genes are TRBV29-1 and TRBJ1-1; D may be TRBD1 (5 bases). The CDR3 is 15 amino acids. Germline-derived CDR1 and CDR2 are SQVTM and ANQGSEA. V lost 1 base and J lost 6, with 18 bases in between. The CDR3 reads CSVEAPAGWRAEAFF. In DNA, the CDR3 is TGCAGCGTTGAAGCCCCGGCAGGGTGGAGGGCTGAAGCTTTCTTT.

A few counts support this clone. J is TRBJ2-7 and V is TRBV4-1; 9 nucleotides align to TRBD2. CDR1 and CDR2 (germline): MGHRA, YSYEKL. This CDR3 is built from 16 residues. J lost 4 bases, V lost 0 bases, and 7 bases had no gene match. CDR3 region: CASSQESSGRRYEQYF. CDR3 DNA: TGCGCCAGCAGCCAAGAGAGTAGCGGGAGACGGTACGAGCAGTACTTC.